Below are 25 T cell receptor beta chains sequenced from a single sample in a study of T cells in Graves' hyperthyroidism and ophthalmopathy. TCR beta CDR3 regions were amplified from RNA. A first-round RT-PCR of the TCR CDR3 used the HTBI primer set. TCRdb recomputed calls from the multiplex PCR reads with MiXCR, one row per CDR3 protein. The data show about 570,000 distinct CDR3 sequences, roughly 50% seen once. Sequenced input: peripheral blood or thyroid tissue (not recorded which). Source of these receptors: an adult woman with Graves' disease, either hyperthyroidism or ophthalmopathy (not recorded which).

A note on this clonotype: Germline and junction disagree at one end, which may indicate a read error. V gene TRBV29-1 combines with J gene TRBJ1-2; the D gene is possibly TRBD1 (5 bases). The CDR3 extends over 8 amino acids. Germline loops: CDR1 SQVTM, CDR2 ANQGSEA. CDR3 sequence: CSGGGWAF. CDR3 nucleotide sequence: TGCAGCGGGGGGGGTTGGGCCTTC.

This clonotype was found many times. The chain joins TRBV5-5 to TRBJ2-5, with a weak D call TRBD1 (6 bases). CDR1 and CDR2 from the germline V gene are SGHKS and YYEKEE (reference sequence). The V and J ends lost 4 bases and 5 bases respectively, with 12 bases between them. This CDR3 region has 13 residues. The CDR3 protein is CASSTDRFETQYF. In DNA form, the CDR3 reads TGTGCCAGCAGCACCGACAGGTTTGAGACCCAGTACTTC.

This clonotype has a count of ten or more. The CDR3 DNA sequence: TGTGCCAGCAGTGTCCCGGGACAGGAAGGCTACACCTTC. Its protein is CASSVPGQEGYTF. The rearrangement links TRBV28 to TRBJ1-2, with TRBD1 matching over 8 bases. Germline values: CDR1 MDHEN, CDR2 SYDVKM. The CDR3 extends over 13 amino acids. Germline trimming cut 5 bases from V and 8 bases from J; bases unmatched to any gene: 7.

V is TRBV6-1 and J is TRBJ1-5, with 8 bases lining up with TRBD1. The CDR3 is made up of 19 amino acids. Losses at the gene ends were 4 bases for V and 0 bases for J; bases not matched to a gene: 14. The germline V gene has CDR1 MNHNS and CDR2 SASEGT. The CDR3 sequence: CASSGVAGQGFGSNQPQHF. CDR3 DNA: TGTGCCAGCAGTGGAGTGGCCGGACAGGGCTTTGGTAGCAATCAGCCCCAGCATTTT.

The CDR3 loop reads CASSGQWGYYGYTF. The CDR3 bases are TGTGCCAGCAGTGGCCAGTGGGGTTACTATGGCTACACCTTC. The chain is built from TRBV2 and TRBJ1-2; D ambiguous. CDR3 length equals 14 residues. The germline V gene encodes CDR1 SNHLY and CDR2 FYNNEI. Trimming removed 4 bases from V and 3 bases from J, with 12 bases in between.

This clonotype was observed a single time. This chain connects TRBV20-1 to TRBJ1-5, with D perhaps matching TRBD1 (6 bases). From germline, CDR1 is DFQATT and CDR2 SNEGSKA (reference sequence). The V and J ends lost 6 bases and 6 bases respectively, with 15 bases between them. CDR3 size: 13 residues. CDR3 sequence reads: CSALGGRVQPQHF. The CDR3 DNA is TGCAGTGCCCTAGGGGGGCGCGTTCAGCCCCAGCATTTT.

Ten or more counts support this clonotype. The rearrangement joins TRBV7-9 to TRBJ2-7; no clear D gene. V lost 5 bases and J lost 0, with 14 bases in between. CDR3 size: 15 residues. The germline gives CDR1 SEHNR, CDR2 FQNEAQ (reference sequence). CDR3 nucleotide sequence: TGTGCCAGCAGCCCCCGAGGACGGAGCTCCTACGAGCAGTACTTC. It codes for CASSPRGRSSYEQYF.

This chain joins TRBV7-2 and TRBJ2-5; 8 bases align to TRBD1. From germline, CDR1 is SGHTA and CDR2 FQGNSA. The CDR3 contains 15 residues. The junction had 9 bases not matched to a gene; V was cut back by 5 bases and J by 4 bases. The CDR3 reads CASSQGQGAGETQYF. For the CDR3, the DNA is TGTGCCAGCAGCCAAGGACAGGGTGCTGGAGAGACCCAGTACTTC. The whole variable domain, filled in from reference TRBV7-2 and TRBJ2-5, reads GAGVSQSPSNKVTEKGKDVELRCDPISGHTALYWYRQSLGQGLEFLIYFQGNSAPDKSGLPSDRFSAERTGGSVSTLTIQRTQQEDSAVYLCASSQGQGAGETQYFGPGTRLLVL.

This clonotype was seen a few times. V is TRBV4-1 and J is TRBJ2-2, with 7 positions matching TRBD2. The CDR3 has 17 residues. Trimming took 0 bases from V and 7 from J; bases not matched to a gene: 11. The V gene's germline CDR1 is MGHRA and CDR2 YSYEKL. Here the CDR3 DNA reads TGCGCCAGCAGCCAAGATCGGTGGACTAGAGGTCGCGGGGAGCTGTTTTTT. Amino acids: CASSQDRWTRGRGELFF.

The chain has TRBV2 and TRBJ1-5; 8 nucleotides line up with TRBD1. The germline CDR1 and CDR2 sequences are SNHLY and FYNNEI. V gave up 7 bases and J gave up 2 bases; unmatched junction bases: 10. This CDR3 contains 16 residues. The CDR3 bases are TGTGCCAGCAACGGACAGGGAAGGAGCGGCAATCAGCCCCAGCATTTT. Amino acids: CASNGQGRSGNQPQHF. The full variable domain, its missing parts supplied by reference TRBV2 and TRBJ1-5, is EPEVTQTPSHQVTQMGQEVILRCVPISNHLYFYWYRQILGQKVEFLVSFYNNEISEKSEIFDDQFSVERPDGSNFTLKIRSTKLEDSAMYFCASNGQGRSGNQPQHFGDGTRLSIL.

As concerns this clonotype: One junction end disagrees with the germline gene, perhaps due to a read error. The chain carries TRBV29-1 and TRBJ2-7, with 14 bases that match TRBD2. Germline CDR1 is SQVTM and CDR2 is ANQGSEA. The CDR3 runs 15 residues. The CDR3 nucleotides are TGCAGCGTTGAAGACATGACTAGCGGGAGGGAATTTCTGGACTTC. Amino acids: CSVEDMTSGREFLDF.

This clonotype showed up many times. The rearrangement uses TRBV7-2 and TRBJ2-3; D possibly corresponds to TRBD2 (5 bases). Trimming removed 5 bases at V and 0 bases at J, with 12 bases between. The CDR3 contains 15 residues. Germline V gene data show CDR1 as SGHTA and CDR2 as FQGNSA. The CDR3 is CASSPMGGSTDTQYF. Here the CDR3 DNA reads TGTGCCAGCAGCCCCATGGGCGGGAGCACAGATACGCAGTATTTT.

Ten or more counts support this clonotype. The genes are TRBV19 and TRBJ1-5; 8 bases match TRBD1. Looked up from germline, CDR1 is LNHDA and CDR2 is SQIVND (reference sequence). The CDR3 extends over 16 amino acids. Losses at the gene ends were 0 bases for V and 7 bases for J; bases not matched to a gene: 8. The CDR3 loop reads CASSIEGQGAWQPQHF. In nucleotides, the CDR3 is TGTGCCAGTAGTATAGAGGGGCAGGGGGCTTGGCAGCCCCAGCATTTT.

This clonotype was recorded at least ten times. V gene TRBV20-1 combines with J gene TRBJ1-1, with D unresolved. Germline V CDR1 and CDR2: DFQATT, SNEGSKA (reference sequence). The CDR3 loop spans 12 amino acids. V was cut by 3 bases and J by 1 base, with 6 bases left in between. CDR3 loop: CSASKGNTEAFF. The DNA for the CDR3 is TGCAGTGCTAGTAAGGGGAACACTGAAGCTTTCTTT.

J is TRBJ1-6 and V is TRBV25-1, with D possibly TRBD1 on 5 matching bases. Germline-derived CDR1 and CDR2 are MGHDK and SYGVNS. Trimming shortened V by 2 bases and J by 8 bases, and 10 bases separated the two germline ends. This CDR3 comprises 14 residues. The CDR3 DNA sequence: TGTGCCAGCAGTGAACAGGGCGATGATTCACCCCTCCACTTT. This translates into CASSEQGDDSPLHF.

This clonotype was seen many times. J is TRBJ1-2 and V is TRBV28; D not certain. CDR1 and CDR2 (germline): MDHEN, SYDVKM. V was clipped by 7 bases and J by 4 bases, with 7 bases between them. This CDR3 region has 11 residues. The CDR3 DNA follows: TGTGCCAGCATCGGGATCTATGGCTACACCTTC. Protein: CASIGIYGYTF.

The chain has TRBV29-1 and TRBJ2-2, with TRBD2 as a possible D gene (5 bases). V dropped 2 bases and J dropped 8 bases, with 18 bases sitting between them. Germline V gives CDR1 SQVTM, CDR2 ANQGSEA. This CDR3 is built from 15 residues. The CDR3 loop reads CSVELSVDGAGELFF. CDR3 coding DNA: TGCAGCGTTGAACTTAGCGTAGACGGCGCGGGGGAGCTGTTTTTT.

The chain links TRBV29-1 to TRBJ1-2; 7 bases line up with TRBD1. Per germline, CDR1 SQVTM and CDR2 ANQGSEA. V gave up 5 bases and J gave up 4 bases; unmatched junction bases: 10. The CDR3 covers 14 residues. Written as DNA, the CDR3 is TGCAGCGTTCCCTGGACAGGAGACATCTATGGCTACACCTTC. It translates to CSVPWTGDIYGYTF.

The V call is TRBV2, the J call TRBJ1-5; D tentatively fits TRBD1 or TRBD2 (5 bases each). The DNA end is more similar to TRBJ2-3, so the J call may be wrong. This CDR3 contains 14 residues. CDR1 and CDR2 (germline): SNHLY, FYNNEI. The DNA for the CDR3 is TGTGCCAGCAGGGGGGATAATAGCAATCAGTCCCAGTATTTT. Its translation is CASRGDNSNQSQYF.

The rearrangement joins TRBV30 to TRBJ1-5; no clear D gene. Germline assignment: CDR1 GTSNPN and CDR2 SVGIG (reference sequence). The CDR3 spans 13 residues. V was trimmed by 5 bases and J by 7 bases, leaving 15 bases between them. CDR3 nucleotide sequence: TGTGCCTGGCAACTTTCGGCGGACCAGCCCCAGCATTTT. Its translation: CAWQLSADQPQHF.

In its sample, this clonotype was seen many times. The chain employs TRBV13 and TRBJ2-5; tentative D call: TRBD2 (5 bases). V was pared by 4 bases and J by 5 bases, with 17 bases between. Germline V gene data show CDR1 as PRHDT and CDR2 as FYEKMQ (reference sequence). The CDR3 extends over 15 amino acids. CDR3 loop: CASSSVVSGAETQYF. The CDR3 DNA is TGTGCCAGCAGCTCAGTCGTCAGCGGTGCGGAGACCCAGTACTTC. The whole variable domain, filled in from reference TRBV13 and TRBJ2-5, reads AAGVIQSPRHLIKEKRETATLKCYPIPRHDTVYWYQQGPGQDPQFLISFYEKMQSDKGSIPDRFSAQQFSDYHSELNMSSLELGDSALYFCASSSVVSGAETQYFGPGTRLLVL.

The chain joins TRBV29-1 to TRBJ2-3; TRBD1 matches at 7 bases. In germline, CDR1 is SQVTM, CDR2 ANQGSEA. The CDR3 is 14 amino acids. The V segment lost 6 bases and the J segment 0 bases; nucleotides outside the gene matches: 6. CDR3 protein: CSVRQGPSTDTQYF. In DNA, the CDR3 is TGCAGCGTCCGACAGGGACCTAGCACAGATACGCAGTATTTT.

The chain employs TRBV7-2 and TRBJ1-6; no definite D call. Looked up from germline, CDR1 is SGHTA and CDR2 is FQGNSA. V dropped 8 bases and J dropped 7 bases, with 21 bases sitting between them. This CDR3 has 16 residues. CDR3: CASSAGGERTNSPLHF. The CDR3 DNA follows: TGTGCCAGCTCGGCGGGTGGGGAACGGACCAATTCACCCCTCCACTTT.

This sequence joins TRBV7-9 and TRBJ2-7; a weak D match, TRBD2 (5 bases). CDR3 length: 14 amino acids. V lost 6 bases and J lost 0, with 12 bases in between. Germline V gene sequence: CDR1 SEHNR, CDR2 FQNEAQ (reference sequence). The CDR3 DNA reads as TGTGCCAGCAGTGCTTGCGGGTTCTCCTACGAGCAGTACTTC. Protein: CASSACGFSYEQYF.

The V and J genes are TRBV20-1 and TRBJ2-2; the match to TRBD2 covers 9 bases. The CDR3 has 13 amino acids. Losses at the gene ends were 7 bases for V and 8 bases for J; bases not matched to a gene: 8. Per the germline V gene, CDR1 is DFQATT and CDR2 is SNEGSKA (reference sequence). The CDR3 nucleotides read TGCAGTGACATAGCGGGGGCTTCTGGGGAGCTGTTTTTT. This encodes CSDIAGASGELFF.